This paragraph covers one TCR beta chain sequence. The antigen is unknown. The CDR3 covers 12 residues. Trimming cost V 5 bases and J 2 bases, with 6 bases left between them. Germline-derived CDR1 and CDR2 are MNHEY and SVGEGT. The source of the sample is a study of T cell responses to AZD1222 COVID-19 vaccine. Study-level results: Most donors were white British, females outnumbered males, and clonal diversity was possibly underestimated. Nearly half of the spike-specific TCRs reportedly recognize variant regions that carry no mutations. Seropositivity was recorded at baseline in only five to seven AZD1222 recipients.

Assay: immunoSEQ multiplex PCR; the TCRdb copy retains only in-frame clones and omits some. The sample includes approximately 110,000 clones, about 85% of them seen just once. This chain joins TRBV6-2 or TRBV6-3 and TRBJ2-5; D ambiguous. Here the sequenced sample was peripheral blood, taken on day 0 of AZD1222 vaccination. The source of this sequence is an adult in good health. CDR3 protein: CASSATQETQYF. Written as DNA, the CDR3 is TGTGCCAGCAGTGCGACGCAAGAGACCCAGTACTTC.